This TCR beta chain stems from a study of OX40 agonist ivuxolimab in advanced cancers. Study at large: Every patient in dose escalation had hepatocellular carcinoma, melanoma, renal cell or head and neck cancer.

Overall study results and limits: What antigens the expanded peripheral T cells recognized was never established. CD8+ T cells (on average) carried more expanded clones than CD4+ T cells.

Generated by immunoSEQ multiplex PCR, the TCRdb table keeps only in-frame clones and is missing some. The sample comprises fewer than 85,000 clones, 85% to 90% of which are singletons, and approximately 0.81% rests with the top ten. The CDR3 runs to 16 residues. Per germline, CDR1 KGHSH and CDR2 LQKENI. The ends lost 3 bases at V and 3 bases at J; junction bases unmatched: 6. Cycle 7 day 1, cycle 4 day 1, and baseline were the timepoints at which blood was sampled. In the case of this clone: What it binds is not known.

Sequencing was performed on CD4+ or CD8+ T cells sorted from blood, taken in a trial of the OX40 agonist ivuxolimab. The chain combines TRBV18 with TRBJ1-5; 9 positions match TRBD1. The clonotype comes from an adult with an advanced solid tumor such as melanoma, head and neck, liver or kidney cancer. The CDR3 sequence: CASSPGQGGPNQPQHF. In nucleotides, the CDR3 is TGTGCCAGCTCACCGGGACAGGGCGGACCCAATCAGCCCCAGCATTTT.